The sequence of this T cell receptor beta chain was determined in a study of blood T cells in healthy people across ages (dated by TCRdb to 2014 to 2015). Regarding the complete study: In model experiments, template switching captured about one uniquely barcoded TCR beta cDNA molecule for every two T cells. The study measured age-related changes in TCR beta repertoire diversity using deep sequencing normalized with unique cDNA molecular identifiers. The donors were divided into four age groups: young (average around 15 years), middle-aged (over 35), aged (approximately 62) and long-lived (82). Two additional independent replicas of 1 million unique cDNA reads from the same blood draw were analyzed for two donors (one aged 18 to 30 and one aged 80 or older).

The donors were 40 or so Caucasian individuals from Russia, aged about 6 to 95 years, who were systemically healthy. Approximately 9.3 milliliters of peripheral blood were collected from each donor into EDTA-treated Vacutainer tubes. Ficoll-Paque density-gradient centrifugation was used to isolate PBMCs, with at least 6.5 million obtained per sample. Trizol reagent was used to extract total RNA from the PBMCs, yielding at least 5.5 micrograms per sample. For every donor, flow cytometry on a PBMC aliquot measured the percentage of naive CD45RAhigh/CD27high T cells. What the work shows at the level of the full study, not this receptor alone: Bulk unsorted PBMC profiling prevented conclusive comparison of naive and antigen-experienced compartments. Observed TCR beta diversity per million T cells fell roughly linearly with age, and a significant reduction was already apparent by age roughly 40. Total diversity estimates from one million sequenced T cells were considered lower bounds and underestimates. Because the CMV infection status of the donors was unknown, age-related changes in expanded clonotypes may potentially have been confounded. Compared with the aged group, the long-lived group had more naive CD4+ T cells, fewer expanded clones and increased TCR diversity, suggesting age selection. Observed TCR beta diversity correlated strongly with the percentage of naive T cells measured by flow cytometry.

To note about this clonotype: Its antigen remains unidentified. No per-base quality is available; no much larger clone lies one base away.

V lost 3 bases and J lost 4 bases; the stretch between them is 24 bases long. CDR1 MGHRA and CDR2 YSYEKL are derived from the germline V gene. From the cysteine up to the phenylalanine, the CDR3 has a length of 18 residues. The only DNA kept is the CDR3, 54 bases in frame from the first base. The protocol used for the library was 5' RACE. Sequenced using an Illumina HiSeq 2500. A second roughly 7 to 11 cycle PCR used a sample-barcoded 5' primer and a J-beta primer mix. A unique molecular identifier was introduced onto each TCR beta cDNA molecule by a template-switch 5' adaptor carrying 12 random nucleotides. Each sample yielded at least 2.5 million CDR3-containing paired-end reads. The Mint cDNA synthesis kit, primed by a TRBC-specific oligonucleotide, was used to synthesize first-strand cDNA from all RNA. All cDNA was treated with uracil-DNA glycosylase and then went through a first 18-cycle PCR with the universal primers M1SS and BC2_uni_R. As for how the authors treated the data: For normalization, 1 million high-quality reads were randomly selected from each sample, with every read carrying a distinct molecular identifier. Reads with shared molecular identifiers were discarded instead of being binned into consensus sequences. MiTCR, run with a Q25 quality threshold and the strictest error-elimination algorithm, handled CDR3 identification, clonotype clustering and error correction. A nonparametric unseen species model using Euler transformation provided a lower-bound estimate of total TCR beta diversity. TCRdb reprocessed the public reads (quality trimming at Q25 with fastp, clone calling with MiXCR) and kept in-frame beta chains. One record per CDR3 amino acid sequence lists the most common genes and DNA. The V and J calls here are based on TCRdb, not the publication. The sample table lists about 760,000 distinct CDR3 sequences, around a quarter of them with a count of one. Under 10% of the sample is taken by the ten largest.

These same data were also listed under a study on T cells of mothers and their children. As that second paper reports: The donors were nine systemically healthy Caucasian individuals, made up of three mothers and their six children. cDNA synthesis used all of the extracted RNA, with 1.5 ug of RNA in each 15 ul reaction. Sample barcodes and 2-4 random nucleotides were added via the M1S primer in the second PCR. More than 8.5 million TCR beta CDR3 reads were obtained from each mother, and approximately 3 million reads were obtained from each child. In both related and unrelated pairs, thymic selection shapes the output of TCR recombination in a similar way, with inherited differences having only a minor effect. Normalized repertoire overlap in related mother-child pairs was always slightly higher than in unrelated mother-child pairs, but the difference was never significant. With a sensitivity of approximately 100 clones per million clonotypes, no persistent microchimeric T cell clones were detected. In the study, deep NGS was used to compare the TCR beta repertoires of mothers and children, and features distinguishing related mother-child pairs from unrelated individuals were sought. On average, the children were roughly 10 +/- 4 years old, while the mothers were roughly 36 +/- 4 years old. After adapter ligation with NEBNext reagents, the libraries were sequenced on Illumina HiSeq 2000 with 100+100 nt paired-end reads. To avoid cross-contamination, the mother libraries and the child libraries were prepared a month apart and sequenced in separate runs. Each donor had between roughly 450,000 and 2,300,000 distinct TCR beta clonotypes identified. Naive TCR beta clonotypes were estimated from low-frequency clonotypes matched to each donor's FACS-determined naive share, without sorting.

The TCR originated in a boy aged 10-17 years in good health. Sequencing was carried out using blood. The V and J segments used are TRBV4-1 and TRBJ2-5, and perhaps TRBD2 as D gene, on 7 matching bases. The nucleotide sequence is TGCGCCAGCAGCCAGCGTGGGGGGGGCTCTCTCCCGGGAGAGACCCAGTACTTC. The resulting protein is CASSQRGGGSLPGETQYF.